The 28 T cell receptor beta chains in this list originate from one sample, sequenced in a study of graft-versus-host responses after intestinal transplantation. The antigens of these receptors remain unknown. The repertoire was sequenced with immunoSEQ multiplex PCR; TCRdb's copy has only in-frame clones and lacks some. The sample holds just under 90,000 clones, roughly four fifths seen once. The sequencing here drew on unstimulated CD8+ T cells sorted from spleen or lymph node cells, taken before intestinal transplant. The origin of the receptors is a human donor who received an intestinal transplant.

The chain is built from TRBV19 and TRBJ2-2; D not resolved. The CDR3 is made up of 16 amino acids. Trimming cost V 4 bases and J 5 bases, with 17 bases left between them. Germline loops: CDR1 LNHDA, CDR2 SQIVND (reference sequence). CDR3 amino acids: CASSKDQPIRTGELFF. For the CDR3, the DNA is TGTGCCAGTAGTAAAGACCAACCCATCAGGACCGGGGAGCTGTTTTTT.

The V gene is TRBV7-9, the J gene TRBJ2-1; tentatively, D is TRBD2 (5 bases). V gave up 4 bases and J gave up 4 bases, with 11 bases separating them. Germline CDR1 SEHNR, CDR2 FQNEAQ (reference sequence). CDR3 length: 14 amino acids. The CDR3 region has the DNA TGTGCCAGCAGCTCCTCGGGGAGATACAATGAGCAGTTCTTC. This encodes CASSSSGRYNEQFF.

This clone came up once. The V gene is TRBV6-5, the J gene TRBJ1-1, with D possibly being TRBD1 (5 bases). CDR1 MNHEY and CDR2 SVGAGI come from the germline V gene. This CDR3 region has 12 residues. The CDR3 loop reads CATLRGDTEAFF. The CDR3 bases are TGTGCGACCCTCCGAGGGGACACTGAAGCTTTCTTT.

The chain carries TRBV5-5 and TRBJ2-7; D gene ambiguous. V shed 1 base and J shed 2 bases, with 13 bases lying between them. The CDR3 is 15 amino acids. Germline assignment: CDR1 SGHKS and CDR2 YYEKEE (reference sequence). The CDR3 coding sequence is TGTGCCAGCAGCTTGTGGAGCGCAGTTACCTACGAGCAGTACTTC. Translating it yields CASSLWSAVTYEQYF.

V and J are TRBV27 and TRBJ2-7; D unclear. Trimming removed 8 bases from V and 3 bases from J, with 14 bases in between. This CDR3 comprises 13 residues. Germline loops: CDR1 MNHEY, CDR2 SMNVEV (reference sequence). This CDR3 reads CASVSYSSYEQYF. The CDR3 DNA is TGTGCCAGCGTCTCGTATAGCAGCTACGAGCAGTACTTC.

The chain recombines TRBV19 with TRBJ2-7; tentatively, D is TRBD1 (5 bases). This CDR3 contains 14 residues. Trimming took off 3 bases at V and 3 bases at J, with 12 bases between the two ends. Germline lookup yields CDR1 LNHDA and CDR2 SQIVND (reference sequence). CDR3 in amino acids: CASSMTASFYEQYF. DNA of the CDR3: TGTGCCAGTAGTATGACAGCTTCCTTCTACGAGCAGTACTTC. The full variable domain, in which reference TRBV19 and TRBJ2-7 provide the parts outside the CDR3, is DGGITQSPKYLFRKEGQNVTLSCEQNLNHDAMYWYRQDPGQGLRLIYYSQIVNDFQKGDIAEGYSVSREKKESFPLTVTSAQKNPTAFYLCASSMTASFYEQYFGPGTRLTVT.

The chain combines TRBV10-3 with TRBJ1-5; TRBD1 matches 8 bases. The CDR3 is 13 amino acids. J gave up 5 bases and V 7 bases, and 4 bases lay outside the gene matches. Germline-derived CDR1 and CDR2 are ENHRY and SYGVKD. Here the CDR3 DNA reads TGTGCCATCACAGGGGGCCTCGATCAGCCCCAGCATTTT. As protein: CAITGGLDQPQHF.

The chain couples TRBV14 to TRBJ2-3; D not resolved. V was trimmed by 5 bases and J by 6 bases, leaving 18 bases between them. The CDR3 extends over 15 amino acids. Per germline, CDR1 SGHDN and CDR2 FVKESK. The CDR3 loop reads CASSTPGLHFDTQYF. The CDR3 DNA is TGTGCCAGCAGCACCCCGGGTCTACATTTTGATACGCAGTATTTT.

The V gene is TRBV27, the J gene TRBJ1-3, with TRBD1 as a possible D gene (6 bases). CDR1 is MNHEY, CDR2 SMNVEV, per germline (reference sequence). The CDR3 loop spans 17 amino acids. The V end lost 2 bases, the J end lost 0 bases, and 14 bases lay between the germline ends. DNA of the CDR3: TGTGCCAGCAGTTTAAAAGGACAGAACCTCTCTGGAAACACCATATATTTT. Amino acid sequence: CASSLKGQNLSGNTIYF.

The chain joins TRBV6-1 to TRBJ1-3, with D hard to call. Germline CDR1 and CDR2: MNHNS and SASEGT. The V end lost 4 bases, the J end lost 0 bases, and 7 bases lay between the germline ends. The length of the CDR3 is 14 residues. CDR3 in amino acids: CASSGRCSGNTIYF. DNA for the CDR3: TGTGCCAGCAGTGGGCGGTGCTCTGGAAACACCATATATTTT.

This chain uses TRBV11-2 with TRBJ2-7, with unresolved D. Between the trimmed V and J ends, which lost 0 bases and 0 bases, there was a span of 12 bases. Germline assignment: CDR1 SGHAT and CDR2 FQNNGV. CDR3 length: 16 residues. The CDR3 region is CASSLDLESLSYEQYF. CDR3 DNA sequence: TGTGCCAGCAGCTTAGATCTAGAAAGTCTCTCCTACGAGCAGTACTTC.

The gene calls are TRBV27 and TRBJ1-2; D not certain. Germline values: CDR1 MNHEY, CDR2 SMNVEV (reference sequence). This CDR3 comprises 13 residues. V lost 5 bases and J lost 4, with 11 bases in between. The CDR3 sequence: CASSPHKGYGYTF. The CDR3 region has the DNA TGTGCCAGCAGTCCCCATAAGGGCTATGGCTACACCTTC.

The sample holds one count of this clone. The chain is built from TRBV4-2 and TRBJ2-5; 8 bases map to TRBD2. CDR1 LGHNA and CDR2 YNFKEQ come from the germline V gene. There are 19 residues in the CDR3. V shed 0 bases, J shed 1 base, and the junction held 13 bases outside the gene matches. CDR3 DNA sequence: TGTGCCAGCAGCCAAGAGGGGACCTATAGCGGGGTTGCCCAAGAGACCCAGTACTTC. It is translated as CASSQEGTYSGVAQETQYF.

The chain joins TRBV6-1 to TRBJ2-7, with TRBD1 matching over 8 bases. The germline CDR1 and CDR2 sequences are MNHNS and SASEGT. This CDR3 has 15 amino acids. V was pared by 5 bases and J by 2 bases, with 8 bases of the junction left unmatched. The CDR3 protein is CASSISGTGAYEQYF. CDR3 nucleotides: TGTGCCAGCAGTATATCCGGGACAGGAGCCTACGAGCAGTACTTC.

This clone was recorded only once. The V call is TRBV9, the J call TRBJ2-2, with D possibly TRBD2 on 5 matching bases. Trimming pared 4 bases from V and 1 base from J, leaving 17 bases between. Germline loops: CDR1 SGDLS, CDR2 YYNGEE. The CDR3 spans 17 residues. The CDR3 loop reads CASSSPLLAGNTGELFF. The CDR3 DNA sequence: TGTGCCAGCAGCTCACCCCTCTTGGCGGGGAACACCGGGGAGCTGTTTTTT.

This chain connects TRBV4-2 to TRBJ2-7; 7 bases fit TRBD2. There are 15 residues in the CDR3. V lost 5 bases to trimming and J lost 3 bases; unmatched junction nucleotides: 10. Germline V gene sequence: CDR1 LGHNA, CDR2 YNFKEQ. In DNA, the CDR3 is TGTGCCAGCAGCTTCGGCGCGGGAGCTTACTACGAGCAGTACTTC. It codes for CASSFGAGAYYEQYF.

V and J are TRBV6-5 and TRBJ2-7, with D perhaps matching TRBD1 (6 bases). The CDR3 spans 15 residues. V was cut by 6 bases and J by 0 bases, with 15 bases left in between. CDR1 and CDR2 (germline): MNHEY, SVGAGI. The CDR3 loop reads CASRRTDHSSYEQYF. The CDR3 region has the DNA TGTGCCAGCAGGAGGACAGACCACAGCTCCTACGAGCAGTACTTC.

The chain employs TRBV2 and TRBJ1-1, with TRBD1 matching over 12 bases. V was pared by 2 bases and J by 4 bases, with 5 bases of the junction left unmatched. The CDR3 is 16 amino acids. Germline CDR1 and CDR2: SNHLY and FYNNEI. The CDR3 bases are TGTGCCAGCAGTGAATCGGGACAGGGGGCTGGCACTGAAGCTTTCTTT. It yields the protein CASSESGQGAGTEAFF. Looking up the rest from reference TRBV2 and TRBJ1-1 gives the full variable domain: EPEVTQTPSHQVTQMGQEVILRCVPISNHLYFYWYRQILGQKVEFLVSFYNNEISEKSEIFDDQFSVERPDGSNFTLKIRSTKLEDSAMYFCASSESGQGAGTEAFFGQGTRLTVV.

The genes are TRBV28 and TRBJ2-5, with 10 positions matching TRBD2. Losses at the gene ends were 3 bases for V and 4 bases for J; bases not matched to a gene: 17. This CDR3 is 19 amino acids long. Germline CDR1 reads MDHEN; CDR2 reads SYDVKM. CDR3 bases: TGTGCCAGCAGTTTTCCTACGGGGGCTAGCGGGAGAGTCGTAGAGACCCAGTACTTC. It specifies CASSFPTGASGRVVETQYF.

This sequence joins TRBV19 and TRBJ1-2; D is unclear. Germline values: CDR1 LNHDA, CDR2 SQIVND (reference sequence). Trimming stripped 8 bases from V and 6 bases from J, with 10 bases between. This CDR3 comprises 11 residues. The CDR3 DNA is TGTGCCAGTCGGTTCGGAGATGGCTACACCTTC. It codes for CASRFGDGYTF.

This rearrangement joins TRBV27 to TRBJ2-6; no definite D call. The CDR3 has 13 residues. Germline CDR1 MNHEY, CDR2 SMNVEV (reference sequence). Trimming cost V 3 bases and J 4 bases, with 4 bases left between them. The DNA of the CDR3 is TGTGCCAGCAGTTTCCCCGGGGCCAACGTCCTGACTTTC. Translated: CASSFPGANVLTF.

This clone is a singleton in its sample. The chain is built from TRBV10-3 and TRBJ2-7; D is unresolved. Germline values: CDR1 ENHRY, CDR2 SYGVKD. V gave up 2 bases and J gave up 2 bases, with 19 bases separating them. The CDR3 covers 17 residues. The CDR3 nucleotides are TGTGCCATCAGTGAGGCGAGGCCCGTCAGGCCACCCTACGAGCAGTACTTC. This translates into CAISEARPVRPPYEQYF.

As DNA, the CDR3 is TGTGCCAGCAGTTTGATCGGGGGCAACGAAAAACTGTTTTTT. Its translation: CASSLIGGNEKLFF. J is TRBJ1-4 and V is TRBV27; tentative D call: TRBD1 (6 bases). V shed 3 bases and J shed 8 bases, with 13 bases lying between them. CDR1 and CDR2 from the germline V gene are MNHEY and SMNVEV (reference sequence). The CDR3 covers 14 residues.

This clone was seen a single time. The rearrangement uses TRBV7-6 and TRBJ2-3; no definite D call. The germline CDR1 and CDR2 sequences are SGHVS and FNYEAQ. The CDR3 sequence is 14 residues long. V was cut by 8 bases and J by 0 bases, with 12 bases left in between. Written as DNA, the CDR3 is TGTGCCAGCGGCAGAGGTCCAAGCACAGATACGCAGTATTTT. It specifies CASGRGPSTDTQYF.

This chain uses TRBV28 with TRBJ2-4, with 12 bases that match TRBD2. V lost 3 bases to trimming and J lost 5 bases; unmatched junction nucleotides: 2. This CDR3 is built from 15 residues. CDR1 is MDHEN, CDR2 SYDVKM, per germline. The CDR3 DNA is TGTGCCAGCAGTTTGACTAGCGGGAGCCAAAACATTCAGTACTTC. It is translated as CASSLTSGSQNIQYF.

The CDR3 is CASSLWFPATYEQYF. The CDR3 nucleotides are TGTGCCAGCAGCTTGTGGTTTCCTGCGACCTACGAGCAGTACTTC. The V call is TRBV11-2, the J call TRBJ2-7; D unresolved. V lost 3 bases and J lost 2, with 14 bases in between. In germline, CDR1 is SGHAT, CDR2 FQNNGV. This CDR3 region has 15 residues.

The V gene is TRBV11-2, the J gene TRBJ2-7; D assignment may be TRBD1 or TRBD2 (5 bases each). The germline CDR1 and CDR2 sequences are SGHAT and FQNNGV. The ends were cut back, 3 bases at V and 4 bases at J, with 10 bases in the middle. The CDR3 covers 13 residues. The CDR3 DNA sequence: TGTGCCAGCAGCTTGGGGACCCTTTACGAGCAGTACTTC. This translates into CASSLGTLYEQYF.

A remark on this clone: It is likely a read error, because the conserved phenylalanine at the end of the CDR3 is missing. The DNA is omitted, as the CDR3 cannot be located on it reliably, and the CDR3 follows TCRdb's listing. This chain uses TRBV7-6 with TRBJ1-2; the table's D call TRBD1 went unverified against the DNA. Germline V gene sequence: CDR1 SGHVS, CDR2 FNYEAQ. Termini included, the CDR3 measures 10 amino acids. CDR3 in amino acids: CASSFHGTVL.